This TCR beta chain stems from a study of OX40 agonist ivuxolimab in advanced cancers. The V gene lost 5 bases and the J gene lost 0 bases, with 8 bases spanning the gap. Germline values: CDR1 SGHDT, CDR2 YYEEEE. CDR3 length: 13 residues. This table comes from immunoSEQ multiplex PCR, and its TCRdb copy is limited to in-frame clones, with some not included. The sample contains some 74,000 clones, approximately 78% of which appear only once. General observations from the study: Normalized T-cell clonal expansion was also low in a subset of nonresponders.

Points on this clone: Its antigen is unknown.

This receptor was taken from an adult with an advanced solid tumor such as melanoma, head and neck, liver or kidney cancer. Sequences were derived from CD4+ or CD8+ T cells sorted from blood, sampled in a trial of the OX40 agonist ivuxolimab. This sequence joins TRBV5-6 and TRBJ2-5; D may correspond to TRBD1 or TRBD2 (6 bases each). CDR3 sequence (DNA): TGTGCCAGCAGGCGGGACAACCAAGAGACCCAGTACTTC. Protein product: CASRRDNQETQYF.